These T cell receptor beta chains were read from a single sample in a study of T cell repertoires in cytomegalovirus infection. TCRdb re-called the reads through MiXCR, storing one row per CDR3 protein. The table lists 550,000 to 700,000 distinct CDR3 sequences, 40% of them singletons. Their antigens are not known. Source: cultured PBMCs, taken from culture after CMV antigen stimulation. These receptors all come from a human donor in good health (CMV status not recorded). Some clones in this sample may be carry-over from other donors' samples. Each CDR3 is given with its conserved first and last residue. A D gene is named only where the DNA matches it firmly. Size is omitted from some rows. Given values are once, few, many or a class for expanded clones.

D: -; J: TRBJ1-1; V: TRBV12-3/TRBV12-4; size: -; DNA: TGTGCCAGCAGTTCAGGAACAGGGAACCTTGAAGCTTTCTTT; CDR3: CASSSGTGNLEAFF
D: -; J: TRBJ1-3; V: TRBV6-1; size: -; DNA: TGTGCCAGCAGTGAACCGGGACACGGGAGCAACACCATATATTTT; CDR3: CASSEPGHGSNTIYF
D: -; J: TRBJ1-5; V: TRBV20-1; size: -; DNA: TGCAGTGCAAGTTCGGGTCAGCCCCAGCATTTT; CDR3: CSASSGQPQHF
D: TRBD1; J: TRBJ1-5; V: TRBV7-2; size: few; DNA: TGTGCCAGCAGCTTATGGTGGCAGGGGGGACAGCCCCAGCATTTT; CDR3: CASSLWWQGGQPQHF
D: -; J: TRBJ2-4; V: TRBV2; size: -; DNA: TGTGCCAGCAGTGGGGTAGGAAGAGGGCCGCTAAACATTCAGTACTTC; CDR3: CASSGVGRGPLNIQYF
D: -; J: TRBJ2-5; V: TRBV7-2; size: -; DNA: TGTGCCAGCAGCTTTATGCGGGAAGAGACCCAGTACTTC; CDR3: CASSFMREETQYF
D: -; J: TRBJ1-1; V: TRBV7-2; size: few; DNA: TGTGCCAGCAGCTTAGGCCAATACGGGACTGAAGCTTTCTTT; CDR3: CASSLGQYGTEAFF
D: -; J: TRBJ2-4; V: TRBV7-8; size: few; DNA: TGTGCCAGCAGCCCTCGAGTTGGGGTAGCCAAAAACATTCAGTACTTC; CDR3: CASSPRVGVAKNIQYF
D: TRBD2; J: TRBJ2-7; V: TRBV7-6; size: once; DNA: TGTGCCAGCAGCAAAGGGGCTAGCGGCTCCTACGAGCAGTACTTC; CDR3: CASSKGASGSYEQYF
D: TRBD2; J: TRBJ2-1; V: TRBV19; size: few; DNA: TGTGCCAGTAGTCATTCGGGAGGTAGGAGCAATGAGCAGTTCTTC; CDR3: CASSHSGGRSNEQFF
D: -; J: TRBJ2-7; V: TRBV10-3; size: -; DNA: TGTGCCATCCGGACGGCGGACGAGCAGTACTTC; CDR3: CAIRTADEQYF
D: -; J: TRBJ2-3; V: TRBV19; size: -; DNA: TGTGCCAGTAGTATTCGACGGGGTAGTGGGACAGATACGCAGTATTTT; CDR3: CASSIRRGSGTDTQYF
D: -; J: TRBJ1-4; V: TRBV5-4; size: -; DNA: TGTGCCAGCAGCGCGTCGGGGAATGAAAAACTGTTTTTT; CDR3: CASSASGNEKLFF
D: -; J: TRBJ1-1; V: TRBV7-8; size: many; DNA: TGTGCCAGCAGCTTAGTAGGAAGGTTAACGGACACTGAAGCTTTCTTT; CDR3: CASSLVGRLTDTEAFF
D: TRBD1; J: TRBJ1-2; V: TRBV4-1; size: few; DNA: TGCGCCAGCAGCCAAGATCAGGACAGGCCTAGGAGCTACACCTTC; CDR3: CASSQDQDRPRSYTF
D: -; J: TRBJ2-7; V: TRBV7-2; size: -; DNA: TGTGCCAGCAGCTTGGGCCAAACTTCTAACGAGCAGTACTTC; CDR3: CASSLGQTSNEQYF
D: -; J: TRBJ2-2; V: TRBV4-1; size: -; DNA: TGCGCCAGCAGCCAAGAATCAGGGACTGGCGGGGAGCTGTTTTTT; CDR3: CASSQESGTGGELFF
D: -; J: TRBJ1-2; V: TRBV7-6; size: once; DNA: TGTGCCAGCAGCTATTGGGACCGAGTTATCTATGGCTACACCTTC; CDR3: CASSYWDRVIYGYTF
D: TRBD1; J: TRBJ1-1; V: TRBV7-2; size: -; DNA: TGTGCCAGCAGCTTAGTGCAGACAGGGGGGGGGAAAGCTTTCTTT; CDR3: CASSLVQTGGGKAFF
D: TRBD2; J: TRBJ2-1; V: TRBV20-1; size: -; DNA: TGCAGTGCCGCCGGGACTAGCGGGAGTATCCTGTACAATGAGCAGTTCTTC; CDR3: CSAAGTSGSILYNEQFF
D: -; J: TRBJ1-5; V: TRBV14; size: few; DNA: TGTGCCAGCAGCTTTAAACTCAAGGCCCCTCACAATCAGCCCCAGCATTTT; CDR3: CASSFKLKAPHNQPQHF
D: -; J: TRBJ1-5; V: TRBV7-6; size: few; DNA: TGTGCCAGCAGCTTATCGGCAGGTGGTCAGCCCCAGCATTTT; CDR3: CASSLSAGGQPQHF
D: TRBD2; J: TRBJ2-1; V: TRBV4-3; size: -; DNA: TGCGCCAGCAGCCTCAGTCCAAGCGGGAGTGGCAATGAGCAGTTCTTC; CDR3: CASSLSPSGSGNEQFF
D: TRBD2; J: TRBJ2-1; V: TRBV7-2; size: -; DNA: TGTGCCAGCAGCCCCTCGGTTGGCGGGAGTAGGGATGAGCAGTTCTTC; CDR3: CASSPSVGGSRDEQFF
D: -; J: TRBJ1-2; V: TRBV5-4; size: -; DNA: TGTGCCAGCAGCTTGGGGGGCGCTTGGTATGGCTACACCTTC; CDR3: CASSLGGAWYGYTF
D: -; J: TRBJ1-1; V: TRBV19; size: -; DNA: TGTGCCAGTGGGCCCGGCCAGGGTTGGACTGAAGCTTTCTTT; CDR3: CASGPGQGWTEAFF
D: -; J: TRBJ1-1; V: TRBV14; size: many; DNA: TGTGCCAGCAGCCACATGGGTATGGGCACTGAAGCTTTCTTT; CDR3: CASSHMGMGTEAFF
D: TRBD1; J: TRBJ1-4; V: TRBV7-2; size: -; DNA: TGTGCCAGCAGTCTGACACGAGGGGGCAGTGAAAAACTGTTTTTT; CDR3: CASSLTRGGSEKLFF
D: TRBD2; J: TRBJ2-7; V: TRBV7-2; size: few; DNA: TGTGCCAGCAGCTTAGTAGCGACTAGCGACCCCTACGAGCAGTACTTC; CDR3: CASSLVATSDPYEQYF
D: TRBD2; J: TRBJ2-1; V: TRBV5-1; size: -; DNA: TGCGCCAGCAGCGCAGGACTAGCGGGAGCCAGTATGAAGTTCTTC; CDR3: CASSAGLAGASMKFF
D: TRBD2; J: TRBJ2-1; V: TRBV11-3; size: -; DNA: TGTGCCAGCAGCCCCGGATGGACGGCGGGGGGGTACAATGAGCAGTTCTTC; CDR3: CASSPGWTAGGYNEQFF
D: TRBD2; J: TRBJ2-6; V: TRBV7-2; size: few; DNA: TGTGCCAGCAGCCTTACGGGAGGAGGCTCTGGGGCCAACGTCCTGACTTTC; CDR3: CASSLTGGGSGANVLTF
D: -; J: TRBJ2-7; V: TRBV4-2; size: once; DNA: TGTGCCAGCAGCCCTCGACAGGAAAGCTCCTACGAGCAGTACTTC; CDR3: CASSPRQESSYEQYF
D: TRBD2; J: TRBJ2-1; V: TRBV7-2; size: -; DNA: TGTGCCAGCAGCTTCGTAGCGGGAGGGAATGAGCAGTTCTTC; CDR3: CASSFVAGGNEQFF
D: -; J: TRBJ2-2; V: TRBV7-8; size: few; DNA: TGTGCCAGCAGCTTCCGTGGGGGTCGGGCCGGGGAGCTGTTTTTT; CDR3: CASSFRGGRAGELFF
D: -; J: TRBJ1-2; V: TRBV7-9; size: -; DNA: TGTGCCAGCAGCTTATGGGGTAGGGACCGCGATGGCTACACCTTC; CDR3: CASSLWGRDRDGYTF
D: -; J: TRBJ1-1; V: TRBV7-2; size: -; DNA: TGTGCCAGCAGCCCCCAGAGAGCCACTGAAGCTTTCTTT; CDR3: CASSPQRATEAFF
D: TRBD1; J: TRBJ2-7; V: TRBV7-8; size: -; DNA: TGTGCCAGCAGCCTCCCCCTCGCCGGGACAGATGTCCCGGATCTCGAGCAGTACTTC; CDR3: CASSLPLAGTDVPDLEQYF
D: -; J: TRBJ2-1; V: TRBV10-3; size: -; DNA: TGTGCCATCAGTGGCACCCAGGGGACGTTTAGGAATGAGCAGTTCTTC; CDR3: CAISGTQGTFRNEQFF
D: -; J: TRBJ1-2; V: TRBV12-3/TRBV12-4; size: -; DNA: TGTGCCAGCAGTTTAGAGGGGGAAGGCTACACCTTC; CDR3: CASSLEGEGYTF
D: -; J: TRBJ2-3; V: TRBV7-2; size: -; DNA: TGTGCCAGCAGCCCCCTAGGCTCGGCGCAGTATTTT; CDR3: CASSPLGSAQYF